A selection of T cell receptor beta chains follows, all from one sample in a study of shared clonotypes between healthy human individuals. Measured with immunoSEQ multiplex PCR; TCRdb has only the in-frame clones, and not every one. The data hold fewer than 1.8 million clones, with around 98.5% observed a single time. The specimen sequenced was naive CD4+ T cells sorted from blood. These receptors were taken from a man aged 25 to 45 in good health. Each CDR3 is given with its conserved first and last residue. The D gene is left open where the match is weak. Rows give clone size only sometimes, using once, few, many, or a class for an expanded clone.

v_call	clone_size	d_call	j_call	cdr3_aa	cdr3_nt
TRBV5-1	.	TRBD2	TRBJ2-7	CASSYSGSDSYEQYF	TGCGCCAGCAGCTACAGCGGGAGTGACTCCTACGAGCAGTACTTC
TRBV5-1	.	.	TRBJ1-4	CASSWGRGGLTNEKLFF	TGCGCCAGCAGCTGGGGGCGCGGCGGTCTTACTAATGAAAAACTGTTTTTT
TRBV7-3	.	TRBD2	TRBJ2-1	CASSRASGYNEQFF	TGTGCCAGCAGCCGCGCTAGCGGGTACAATGAGCAGTTCTTC
TRBV2	.	.	TRBJ2-7	CASTPRDEQYF	TGTGCCAGCACCCCCCGGGACGAGCAGTACTTC
TRBV10-2	.	.	TRBJ1-5	CASNRDSNQPQHF	TGCGCCAGCAATAGGGACAGCAATCAGCCCCAGCATTTT
TRBV13	once	TRBD2	TRBJ2-7	CASRFSGSFSYEQYF	TGTGCCAGCAGATTTAGCGGGAGTTTTTCCTACGAGCAGTACTTC
TRBV12-5	.	TRBD1	TRBJ2-1	CASGGGTGELNEQFF	TGTGCTAGTGGTGGGGGAACAGGGGAGCTAAATGAGCAGTTCTTC
TRBV7-9	.	TRBD1	TRBJ2-7	CASIGTGFYEQYF	TGTGCCAGCATCGGGACAGGCTTCTACGAGCAGTACTTC
TRBV29-1	.	.	TRBJ1-1	CSSGGEAMNTEAFF	TGCAGCTCCGGGGGGGAGGCGATGAACACTGAAGCTTTCTTT
TRBV11-3	.	.	TRBJ2-1	CASSPSPSSYNEQFF	TGTGCCAGCAGCCCCTCCCCGAGCTCCTACAATGAGCAGTTCTTC
TRBV19	.	TRBD2	TRBJ2-5	CASKTGLAGEETQYF	TGTGCCAGTAAAACCGGACTAGCGGGAGAAGAGACCCAGTACTTC
TRBV5-1	.	.	TRBJ2-1	CASSPGPTNNEQFF	TGCGCCAGCAGCCCGGGGCCCACAAACAATGAGCAGTTCTTC
TRBV20-1	.	.	TRBJ2-7	CSASPRGQYF	TGCAGTGCTAGCCCCAGGGGGCAGTACTTC
TRBV28	.	.	TRBJ1-1	CASSQHLSLGVSTEAFF	TGTGCCAGCAGTCAACATCTCTCCCTCGGCGTTAGCACTGAAGCTTTCTTT
TRBV7-9	.	TRBD2	TRBJ2-1	CASSRTSGNEQFF	TGTGCCAGCAGCCGTACTAGCGGCAATGAGCAGTTCTTC
TRBV5-4	.	.	TRBJ2-3	CASSLRPDTQYF	TGTGCCAGCAGCTTGCGACCAGATACGCAGTATTTT
TRBV5-1	.	TRBD2	TRBJ2-1	CASSKLGSGKYNEQFF	TGCGCCAGCAGCAAGCTTGGGAGCGGGAAGTACAATGAGCAGTTCTTC
TRBV28	.	TRBD1	TRBJ2-4	CASSRQGLAKNIQYF	TGTGCCAGCAGTAGACAGGGCCTAGCCAAAAACATTCAGTACTTC
TRBV5-1	.	.	TRBJ1-2	CANQAVRGYTF	TGCGCCAACCAGGCCGTACGGGGCTACACCTTC
TRBV7-6	.	.	TRBJ2-1	CASSFALSDNEQFF	TGTGCCAGCAGCTTTGCCCTTTCAGACAATGAGCAGTTCTTC
TRBV6-5	.	.	TRBJ1-5	CASSYSQGNQPQHF	TGTGCCAGCAGTTACTCTCAGGGTAATCAGCCCCAGCATTTT
TRBV19	.	.	TRBJ2-5	CASSITKQETQYF	TGTGCCAGTAGTATAACCAAGCAAGAGACCCAGTACTTC
TRBV9	.	.	TRBJ1-5	CASSVEDGQPQHF	TGTGCCAGCAGCGTAGAAGATGGTCAGCCCCAGCATTTT
TRBV27	.	TRBD2	TRBJ2-7	CASTRSSGRAGEQYF	TGTGCCAGCACGAGGAGTAGCGGGAGGGCCGGTGAGCAGTACTTC
TRBV10-3	.	.	TRBJ2-7	CAISEFTSPPEGEQYF	TGTGCCATCAGTGAGTTCACTAGCCCGCCCGAGGGGGAGCAGTACTTC
TRBV9	.	.	TRBJ2-1	CASSVAAQRYSYNEQFF	TGTGCCAGCAGCGTAGCTGCCCAGCGGTACTCCTACAATGAGCAGTTCTTC
TRBV28	.	.	TRBJ1-2	CASSLGGSNYGYTF	TGTGCCAGCAGTTTGGGGGGGAGTAACTATGGCTACACCTTC
TRBV27	.	TRBD2	TRBJ2-1	CASSHSGKSDNEQFF	TGTGCCAGCAGTCATAGCGGGAAGTCGGACAATGAGCAGTTCTTC
TRBV28	.	TRBD2	TRBJ2-1	CASSQTSGRLYNEQFF	TGTGCCAGCAGTCAGACTAGCGGGAGGCTATACAATGAGCAGTTCTTC
TRBV28	.	.	TRBJ1-1	CASSLFTTNTEAFF	TGTGCCAGCAGTTTATTCACCACAAACACTGAAGCTTTCTTT
TRBV19	.	TRBD2	TRBJ2-1	CASTRLAGGPNEQFF	TGTGCCAGTACCAGACTAGCGGGAGGGCCTAATGAGCAGTTCTTC
TRBV7-2	.	.	TRBJ2-3	CASRSTRQRTDTQYF	TGTGCCAGCAGGTCTACCCGACAGCGCACAGATACGCAGTATTTT
TRBV28	.	TRBD2	TRBJ2-1	CATETSGRIDEQFF	TGTGCCACCGAAACTAGCGGGAGAATCGATGAGCAGTTCTTC
TRBV11-2	once	.	TRBJ2-3	CASSLEVPDTQYF	TGTGCCAGCAGCTTAGAGGTGCCAGATACGCAGTATTTT
TRBV6-1	.	TRBD2	TRBJ2-2	CASSPGSGSPGELFF	TGTGCCAGCAGCCCAGGAAGCGGGAGCCCCGGGGAGCTGTTTTTT
TRBV7-2	.	TRBD1	TRBJ2-6	CASSLRGPGANVLTF	TGTGCCAGCAGCTTAAGGGGGCCCGGGGCCAACGTCCTGACTTTC
TRBV29-1	once	TRBD2	TRBJ2-3	CSLERASGRGTDTQYF	TGCAGCCTTGAAAGGGCTAGCGGGAGAGGCACAGATACGCAGTATTTT
TRBV6-1	.	.	TRBJ1-5	CASEYAAGNQPQHF	TGTGCCAGCGAATATGCGGCGGGCAATCAGCCCCAGCATTTT
TRBV2	.	.	TRBJ1-1	CASNKGDTEAFF	TGTGCCAGCAATAAGGGGGACACTGAAGCTTTCTTT
TRBV7-6	.	.	TRBJ1-1	CASSFVRNTEAFF	TGTGCCAGCAGCTTTGTCAGGAACACTGAAGCTTTCTTT
TRBV18	.	TRBD1	TRBJ1-4	CASSPDRGNEKLFF	TGTGCCAGCTCCCCGGACAGGGGAAATGAAAAACTGTTTTTT
TRBV28	.	TRBD1	TRBJ1-5	CASSSVTIEDRGNQPQHF	TGTGCCAGCAGTTCAGTGACCATAGAGGACAGGGGAAATCAGCCCCAGCATTTT
TRBV14	.	.	TRBJ2-5	CASSPTGTRETQYF	TGTGCCAGCAGCCCAACAGGGACGAGGGAGACCCAGTACTTC
TRBV2	.	.	TRBJ2-5	CAGGLGDWSETQYF	TGTGCCGGAGGACTGGGAGACTGGTCAGAGACCCAGTACTTC
TRBV18	.	TRBD1	TRBJ2-3	CASSPPTGSPDTQYF	TGTGCCAGCTCACCACCGACAGGGAGTCCAGATACGCAGTATTTT
TRBV7-2	.	.	TRBJ1-1	CASSLRVDTEAFF	TGTGCCAGCAGCTTAAGGGTAGACACTGAAGCTTTCTTT
TRBV18	.	.	TRBJ2-1	CASSPQSSAGQYNEQFF	TGTGCCAGCTCACCACAGTCCTCCGCGGGACAGTACAATGAGCAGTTCTTC
TRBV18	.	TRBD1	TRBJ2-7	CASSPLRGQGTIKQDEQYF	TGTGCCAGCTCACCACTACGCGGACAGGGAACGATTAAGCAAGACGAGCAGTACTTC
TRBV19	.	.	TRBJ1-4	CASSVGREKLFF	TGTGCCAGTAGTGTGGGGCGAGAAAAACTGTTTTTT
TRBV5-1	.	.	TRBJ1-2	CASSFGVGPGYGYTF	TGCGCCAGCAGCTTCGGCGTAGGGCCAGGGTATGGCTACACCTTC
TRBV27	.	.	TRBJ1-2	CASSFRIRGEVPYGYTF	TGTGCCAGCAGTTTCAGAATCCGAGGGGAGGTTCCCTATGGCTACACCTTC
TRBV4-1	.	.	TRBJ1-5	CASSQGQINQPQHF	TGCGCCAGCAGCCAAGGGCAGATCAATCAGCCCCAGCATTTT
TRBV19	.	TRBD2	TRBJ2-3	CASSAFRTSGRGTDTQYF	TGTGCCAGTAGTGCATTCCGGACTAGCGGGAGAGGCACAGATACGCAGTATTTT
TRBV29-1	.	TRBD2	TRBJ2-1	CSVAGDSYNEQFF	TGCAGCGTGGCGGGGGACTCCTACAATGAGCAGTTCTTC
TRBV6-1	.	.	TRBJ2-7	CASAKAGTSTYEQYF	TGTGCCAGCGCTAAGGCCGGGACAAGTACCTACGAGCAGTACTTC
TRBV11-2	.	TRBD2	TRBJ2-2	CASRKRGVPGELFF	TGTGCCAGCAGAAAGCGGGGAGTCCCCGGGGAGCTGTTTTTT
TRBV9	.	.	TRBJ1-4	CASSVSPNREEKLFF	TGTGCCAGCAGCGTATCGCCGAACAGGGAAGAAAAACTGTTTTTT
TRBV5-6	once	TRBD2	TRBJ2-2	CASSLMGGPNTGELFF	TGTGCCAGCAGCCTTATGGGAGGGCCGAACACCGGGGAGCTGTTTTTT